The clone carrying this TCR beta chain was recorded a few times. What it binds is unknown. These data belong to a study of T cell repertoires in cytomegalovirus infection. Background on the study: Indicated by public TCR beta signatures were CMV infection and matching HLA type.

The V and J ends lost 6 bases and 4 bases, in that order; junction bases with no gene match: 5. The germline gives CDR1 DFQATT, CDR2 SNEGSKA (reference sequence). The CDR3 extends over 13 amino acids. Points from the study as a whole: The response measured ex vivo was dominated by TCR beta clonotypes (HLA-C-restricted and CMV-specific).

TCRdb used MiXCR to reprocess the reads, holding one entry per CDR3 protein. The sample includes 300,000 or so distinct CDR3 sequences, roughly 25% of them seen just once. The sample in question was cultured PBMCs, obtained from culture after CMV antigen stimulation. This sequence joins TRBV20-1 and TRBJ2-1; 8 positions agree with TRBD2. The clonotype originates from a human donor in good health (CMV status not recorded). Some clones in this sample may be carry-over from other donors' samples. CDR3 nucleotides: TGCAGTGCCCGTGCGGGAGGATACAATGAGCAGTTCTTC. Its protein is CSARAGGYNEQFF.